Below are 15 T cell receptor beta chains sequenced from a single sample in a study of patients and donors after allogeneic stem cell transplantation. TCRdb analysed the RT-PCR reads with MiXCR anew, one entry per CDR3 protein. The sample lists around 240,000 distinct CDR3 sequences; roughly an eighth were seen once. Sequenced material: blood, either unsorted or a sorted T cell fraction (not recorded which). The receptors stem from a human donor who was either an allogeneic HSCT recipient or a stem cell or donor lymphocyte infusion donor (not recorded which). It is not recorded whose cells these are; they may come from a transplant donor.

This clonotype appeared many times. CDR3: CASSLQGASTEAFF. The CDR3 DNA reads as TGTGCCAGCAGCTTACAGGGGGCGTCGACTGAAGCTTTCTTT. The chain has TRBV7-2 and TRBJ1-1, with TRBD1 identical over 8 bases. Germline-derived CDR1 and CDR2 are SGHTA and FQGNSA. The V gene end was trimmed by 2 bases and the J gene end by 5 bases; junction bases not matched to a gene: 4. The CDR3 contains 14 residues. The full variable domain, completed using reference TRBV7-2 and TRBJ1-1, is GAGVSQSPSNKVTEKGKDVELRCDPISGHTALYWYRQSLGQGLEFLIYFQGNSAPDKSGLPSDRFSAERTGGSVSTLTIQRTQQEDSAVYLCASSLQGASTEAFFGQGTRLTVV.

The sample holds a few counts of this clonotype. The chain links TRBV2 to TRBJ2-7, with D possibly being TRBD1 or TRBD2 (5 bases each). Trimming removed 6 bases from V and 0 bases from J, with 21 bases in between. This CDR3 region has 17 residues. CDR1 and CDR2 from the germline V gene are SNHLY and FYNNEI. In DNA form, the CDR3 reads TGTGCCAGCAGCCCAACAGGACTTGCCTTTAGCTCCTACGAGCAGTACTTC. The encoded protein is CASSPTGLAFSSYEQYF.

This clonotype was counted ten times or more. The chain uses TRBV7-2 and TRBJ2-3, with 9 bases that match TRBD2. This CDR3 spans 14 amino acids. Trimming took 6 bases from V and 3 from J; bases not matched to a gene: 4. CDR1 is SGHTA, CDR2 FQGNSA, per germline. This CDR3 reads CASRGGRGTDTQYF. CDR3 nucleotide sequence: TGTGCCAGCAGGGGCGGGAGGGGAACAGATACGCAGTATTTT.

V usage is TRBV7-8 and J usage is TRBJ2-2, with 7 bases identical to TRBD2. In germline, CDR1 is SGHVS, CDR2 FQNEAQ. This CDR3 is built from 19 residues. The ends lost 8 bases at V and 0 bases at J; junction bases unmatched: 18. The CDR3 DNA follows: TGTGCCAGCTTCCAAAGAGCAGGTAGCGGGCTCGCGAACACCGGGGAGCTGTTTTTT. It specifies CASFQRAGSGLANTGELFF.

This clonotype occurred once. This chain uses TRBV27 with TRBJ1-5; no firm D call. CDR1 and CDR2 (germline): MNHEY, SMNVEV (reference sequence). This CDR3 is 15 amino acids long. The V and J ends lost 6 bases and 1 base respectively, with 13 bases between them. CDR3 residues: CASSLDGLSNQPQHF. Here the CDR3 DNA reads TGTGCCAGCAGCCTAGACGGGCTAAGCAATCAGCCCCAGCATTTT.

This chain's CDR3 is CASSRTVNEKLFF. The CDR3, as DNA: TGTGCCAGCAGTCGGACCGTAAATGAAAAACTGTTTTTT. The V gene is TRBV27, the J gene TRBJ1-4; no firm D call. The CDR3 length is 13 residues. Trimming removed 5 bases at V and 5 bases at J, with 9 bases between. Germline CDR1 and CDR2: MNHEY and SMNVEV (reference sequence).

The sample holds a few counts of this clonotype. The chain is built from TRBV6-2 or TRBV6-3 and TRBJ1-6, with 12 nucleotides matching TRBD1. Germline V gives CDR1 MNHEY, CDR2 SVGEGT. After removal of 7 bases from V and 9 bases from J, the junction contained 4 bases not matched to a gene. The CDR3 consists of 14 residues. In DNA form, the CDR3 reads TGTGCCAGCAAGGGACAGGGGGCGAGTTCACCCCTCCACTTT. The encoded protein is CASKGQGASSPLHF.

This sequence joins TRBV7-3 and TRBJ2-3; the match to TRBD2 covers 10 bases. Germline V gene sequence: CDR1 SGHTA, CDR2 FQGTGA. This CDR3 is built from 17 residues. The V and J ends lost 5 bases and 0 bases, in that order; junction bases with no gene match: 8. Here the CDR3 DNA reads TGTGCCAGCAGCCCCCGGACTAGCGGTACTAGCACAGATACGCAGTATTTT. Translated, it gives CASSPRTSGTSTDTQYF.

There are many counts of this clonotype. V is TRBV5-1 and J is TRBJ2-5, with 7 bases lining up with TRBD2. V shed 0 bases, J shed 4 bases, and the junction held 9 bases outside the gene matches. The CDR3 runs to 16 residues. Germline V lookup: CDR1 SGHRS, CDR2 YFSETQ. This CDR3 is CASSLGPPAGPETQYF. CDR3 coding DNA: TGCGCCAGCAGCTTGGGGCCCCCAGCGGGACCAGAGACCCAGTACTTC.

This clonotype showed up just a few times. This rearrangement joins TRBV20-1 to TRBJ1-1, with D tentatively TRBD1 (5 bases). V dropped 5 bases and J dropped 6 bases, with 10 bases sitting between them. CDR3 length equals 11 residues. Germline V CDR1 and CDR2: DFQATT, SNEGSKA (reference sequence). Here the CDR3 reads CSAFHRPEAFF. CDR3 in DNA: TGCAGTGCTTTTCACAGGCCTGAAGCTTTCTTT.

This clonotype was recorded a few times. This chain uses TRBV10-3 with TRBJ2-6; the D gene is possibly TRBD2 (7 bases). The CDR3 runs to 17 residues. Germline V gives CDR1 ENHRY, CDR2 SYGVKD. V was clipped by 4 bases and J by 0 bases, with 13 bases between them. The DNA of the CDR3 is TGTGCCATCAGTGGGGGGGGGCAGGACTCTGGGGCCAACGTCCTGACTTTC. It translates to CAISGGGQDSGANVLTF.

This rearrangement joins TRBV20-1 to TRBJ2-1; 7 positions agree with TRBD1. The CDR3 covers 13 residues. Trimming took 5 bases from V and 1 from J; bases not matched to a gene: 2. CDR1 and CDR2 from the germline V gene are DFQATT and SNEGSKA (reference sequence). The DNA of the CDR3 is TGCAGTGCTCCGGGACAGTCCTACAATGAGCAGTTCTTC. This codes for CSAPGQSYNEQFF.

The table lists this clonotype with many counts. V is TRBV5-1 and J is TRBJ2-1, with D possibly TRBD2 on 6 matching bases. The V end lost 0 bases, the J end lost 6 bases, and 13 bases lay between the germline ends. Germline V gene sequence: CDR1 SGHRS, CDR2 YFSETQ. This CDR3 has 15 amino acids. CDR3 residues: CASSLDGRYLNEQFF. The DNA of the CDR3 is TGCGCCAGCAGCTTGGATGGGAGGTATCTCAATGAGCAGTTCTTC.

This clonotype has just a few counts. The chain recombines TRBV12-3 or TRBV12-4 with TRBJ1-3; TRBD1 matches at 10 bases. Trimming cost V 6 bases and J 4 bases; bases outside gene matches: 9. CDR3 size: 16 residues. The CDR3 protein is CASSYRQGARGNTIYF. The CDR3 DNA sequence: TGTGCCAGCAGCTACCGACAGGGGGCGCGCGGAAACACCATATATTTT.

The chain combines TRBV18 with TRBJ1-1, with unresolved D. The CDR3 is 13 amino acids. Trimming took 2 bases from V and 8 from J, leaving 12 bases between them. Germline V CDR1 and CDR2: KGHSH, LQKENI. This CDR3 reads CASSPSTDEEAFF. The CDR3 nucleotides read TGTGCCAGCTCACCATCAACTGACGAGGAAGCTTTCTTT. Drawing the rest from reference TRBV18 and TRBJ1-1, the complete variable domain is NAGVMQNPRHLVRRRGQEARLRCSPMKGHSHVYWYRQLPEEGLKFMVYLQKENIIDESGMPKERFSAEFPKEGPSILRIQQVVRGDSAAYFCASSPSTDEEAFFGQGTRLTVV.